This T cell receptor beta chain originates from a study of blood T cell repertoires in COVID-19. Trimming shortened V by 9 bases and J by 2 bases, and 14 bases separated the two germline ends. This CDR3 region has 14 residues. Germline-derived CDR1 and CDR2 are MNHEY and SVGAGI. The table came from immunoSEQ multiplex PCR; TCRdb's copy has only in-frame clones and leaves some out. The data hold 250,000 or so clones, with about 93% observed a single time. The specimen sequenced was peripheral blood. The rearrangement links TRBV6-5 to TRBJ1-5, with D possibly being TRBD1 (6 bases). The receptor comes from a man aged 25 to 40 with COVID-19, enrolled during active disease. In DNA form, the CDR3 reads TGTGCCAGTCAGGGCCCAGGGGGCAATCAGCCCCAGCATTTT. Its protein is CASQGPGGNQPQHF.